This T cell receptor (beta chain) was obtained from a study of blood T cells in healthy people across ages. Primers used in a second PCR of about 6 to 12 cycles were a sample-barcoded 5' primer and a J-beta primer mix. TCRdb re-called the 5' RACE reads through MiXCR, storing one row per CDR3 protein. Seen here are about 1.4 million distinct CDR3 sequences, around 55% observed once, and the top ten hold approximately 7%. A few counts support this clonotype. What was sequenced was blood. This TCR was sampled from a man between 18 and 35 years old in good health.

The CDR3, as DNA: TGTGCCACCAGGCACACCGGGACAGGATCCTACGAGCAGTACTTC. Translating it yields CATRHTGTGSYEQYF. This sequence joins TRBV15 and TRBJ2-7, with 8 bases that match TRBD1. With 6 bases clipped from V and 1 base from J, the junction kept 8 bases outside the gene matches. CDR1 and CDR2 from the germline V gene are LNHNV and YYDKDF (reference sequence). The CDR3 spans 15 residues.